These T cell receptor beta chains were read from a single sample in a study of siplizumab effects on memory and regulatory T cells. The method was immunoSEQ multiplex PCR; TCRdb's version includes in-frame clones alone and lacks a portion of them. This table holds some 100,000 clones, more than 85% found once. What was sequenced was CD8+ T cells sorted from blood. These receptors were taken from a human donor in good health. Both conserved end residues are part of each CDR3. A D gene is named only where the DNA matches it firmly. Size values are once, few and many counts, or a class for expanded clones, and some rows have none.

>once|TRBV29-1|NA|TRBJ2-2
TGCAGCCCCCTTCGAGGGGAGCTGTTTTTT
CSPLRGELFF
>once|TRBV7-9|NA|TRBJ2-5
TGTGCCAGCAGCTCAGCTAGCATCGGAGAGACCCAGTACTTC
CASSSASIGETQYF
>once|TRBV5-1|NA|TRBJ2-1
TGCGCCAGCAGACAAGACAGTCACAATGAGCAGTTCTTC
CASRQDSHNEQFF
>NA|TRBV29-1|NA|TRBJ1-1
TGCAGCGGCTCACGGGGGCTAGCAAGTACTGAAGCTTTCTTT
CSGSRGLASTEAFF
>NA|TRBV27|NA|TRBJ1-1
TGTGCCAGCAGTGCACTGGGAGAAAGGACTGAAGCTTTCTTT
CASSALGERTEAFF
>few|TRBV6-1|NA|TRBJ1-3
TGTGCCAGCAGTGATGGGGTTTGGAACACCATATATTTT
CASSDGVWNTIYF
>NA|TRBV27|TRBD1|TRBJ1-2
TGTGCCAGCAGTGTACTTCGGGACAGCCCAGACTACACCTTC
CASSVLRDSPDYTF
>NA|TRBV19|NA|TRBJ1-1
TGTGCCAGTAGTATATTCACAGGCGACACTGAAGCTTTCTTT
CASSIFTGDTEAFF
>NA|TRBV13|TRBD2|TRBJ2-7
TGTGCCAGCAGCCCAGGACTAGCGGGGGGATTCTACGAGCAGTACTTC
CASSPGLAGGFYEQYF
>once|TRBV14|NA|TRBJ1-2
TGTGCCAGCAGCCAAGGGGACCGGCTATACTATGGCTACACCTTC
CASSQGDRLYYGYTF
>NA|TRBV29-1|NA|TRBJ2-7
TGCAGCGGCATCGTTCGAGGGTCTTACGAGCAGTACTTC
CSGIVRGSYEQYF
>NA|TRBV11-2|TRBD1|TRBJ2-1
TGTGCCAGCAGCTTGACAGGGGGCACAGGATCCTACAATGAGCAGTTCTTC
CASSLTGGTGSYNEQFF
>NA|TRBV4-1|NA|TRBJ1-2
TGCGCCAGCAGCCAAGTCAACGGGGAGGGCTACACCTTC
CASSQVNGEGYTF
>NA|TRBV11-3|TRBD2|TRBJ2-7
TGTGCCAGCAGCCCGCGGGGGGTTTACGAGCAGTACTTC
CASSPRGVYEQYF
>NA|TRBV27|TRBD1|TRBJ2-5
TGTGCCAGCAGGAAGCGGACAGGGGGCCCCCAAGAGACCCAGTACTTC
CASRKRTGGPQETQYF
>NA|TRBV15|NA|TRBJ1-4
TGTGCCACCCTAGAGGCAACTAATGAAAAACTGTTTTTT
CATLEATNEKLFF
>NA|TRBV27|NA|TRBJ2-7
TGTGCCAGCAGTTTTAACTACGAGCAGTACTTC
CASSFNYEQYF
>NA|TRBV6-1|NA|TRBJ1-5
TGTGCCAGCAATGGCAGGACACAGCCCCAGCATTTT
CASNGRTQPQHF
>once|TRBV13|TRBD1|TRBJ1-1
TGTGCCAGCAGCTACCAGGGGGCGCTTGGCACTGAAGCTTTCTTT
CASSYQGALGTEAFF
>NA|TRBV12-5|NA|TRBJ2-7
TGTGCTAGTGGTTCGGGACCCCGGTACCAGTACTTC
CASGSGPRYQYF
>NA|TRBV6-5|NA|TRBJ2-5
TGTGCCAGCAGTTACCAAGAGACCCAGTACTTC
CASSYQETQYF
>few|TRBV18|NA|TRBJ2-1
TGTGCCAGCTCACCTAACTCAGGCAATGAGCAGTTCTTC
CASSPNSGNEQFF
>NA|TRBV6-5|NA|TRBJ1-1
TGTGCCAGCTGGGACACGCAGAACACTGAAGCTTTCTTT
CASWDTQNTEAFF
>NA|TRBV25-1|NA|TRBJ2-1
TGTGCCAGCAGTGAATATCAGGGTTCCCACAATGAGCAGTTCTTC
CASSEYQGSHNEQFF
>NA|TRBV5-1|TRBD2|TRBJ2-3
TGCGCCAGCAGCTTGGTGGTAGCGGGAGTTCAAGATACGCAGTATTTT
CASSLVVAGVQDTQYF
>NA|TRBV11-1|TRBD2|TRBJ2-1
TGTGCCAGCAGCTTGGCCTCCCTAGCGGATTCCTACAATGAGCAGTTCTTC
CASSLASLADSYNEQFF
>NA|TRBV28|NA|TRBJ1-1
TGTGCCAGCAGTTTCACTCGGGGTCGGACTGAAGCTTTCTTT
CASSFTRGRTEAFF
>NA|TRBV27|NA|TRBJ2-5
TGTGCCAGCAGTTCGTGGGGTCTACGGGAGACCCAGTACTTC
CASSSWGLRETQYF
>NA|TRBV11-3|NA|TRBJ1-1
TGTGCCAGCAGCTTAAATGCCAGGGTGGACACTGAAGCTTTCTTT
CASSLNARVDTEAFF
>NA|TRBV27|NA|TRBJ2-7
TGTGCCAGCAGTTTTGGGCCGTCCTACGAGCAGTACTTC
CASSFGPSYEQYF
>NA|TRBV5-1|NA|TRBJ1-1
TGCGCCAGCAGCTTGCGCGGCACTGAAGCTTTCTTT
CASSLRGTEAFF
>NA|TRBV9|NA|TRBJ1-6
TGTGCCAGCAGCCCCCGAGGGGACAATAATTCACCCCTCCACTTT
CASSPRGDNNSPLHF
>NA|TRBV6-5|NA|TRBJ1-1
TGTGCCAGCAGTCGAGGGTACACTGAAGCTTTCTTT
CASSRGYTEAFF
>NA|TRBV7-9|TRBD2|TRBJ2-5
TGTGCCAGCAGCTTCTCAACTAGCGGGGAATTCCAAGAGACCCAGTACTTC
CASSFSTSGEFQETQYF
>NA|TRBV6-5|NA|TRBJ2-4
TGTGCCAGCAGTTACTCGAATATACCTAAGGACATTCAGTACTTC
CASSYSNIPKDIQYF
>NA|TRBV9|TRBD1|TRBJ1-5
TGTGCCAGCAGCGTAGGAGGGGGCGCGGGTCAGCCCCAGCATTTT
CASSVGGGAGQPQHF
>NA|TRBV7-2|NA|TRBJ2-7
TGTGCCAGCAGCTTAGAGGGCTCAGCGCTAGGTAACCAGTACTTC
CASSLEGSALGNQYF
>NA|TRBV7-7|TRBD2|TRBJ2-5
TGTGCTAGCAGCCTACTCGCGGGAGGTCAGGAGACCCAGTACTTC
CASSLLAGGQETQYF
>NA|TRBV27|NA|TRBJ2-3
TGTGCCAGCAGTCTGGCGAGGGGAAAGGGGCCAGATACGCAGTATTTT
CASSLARGKGPDTQYF
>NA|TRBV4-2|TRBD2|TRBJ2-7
TGTGCCAGCAGCCAACCTCCGGGGCTAGCGGACTCGGGCGAGCAGTACTTC
CASSQPPGLADSGEQYF
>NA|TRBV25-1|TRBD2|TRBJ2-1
TGTGCCAGCAGTGACTTCGGGACTAGCTACAATGAGCAGTTCTTC
CASSDFGTSYNEQFF
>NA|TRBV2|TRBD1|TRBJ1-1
TGTGCCAAGGACAGGGGGAACACTGAAGCTTTCTTT
CAKDRGNTEAFF
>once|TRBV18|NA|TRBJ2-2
TGTGCCAGCTCACCACGTCGCGGACCCGGGGAGCTGTTTTTT
CASSPRRGPGELFF
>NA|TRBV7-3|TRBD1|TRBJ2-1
TGTGCCAGCAGCTTGGGGACAGACTTGGATGAGCAGTTCTTC
CASSLGTDLDEQFF
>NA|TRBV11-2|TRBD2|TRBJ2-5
TGTGCCAGCAGTCTACTAGCGCTAGAAGAGACCCAGTACTTC
CASSLLALEETQYF
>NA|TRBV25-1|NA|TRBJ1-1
TGTGCCAGCAGGAGACGGACTAACACTGAAGCTTTCTTT
CASRRRTNTEAFF
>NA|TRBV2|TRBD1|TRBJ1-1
TGTGCCAGCAGTGCCGGGACAGCGCCTGAAGCTTTCTTT
CASSAGTAPEAFF
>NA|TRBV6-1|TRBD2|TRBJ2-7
TGTGCCAGCAGTGAGGAACTAGCGGATTACGAGCAGTACTTC
CASSEELADYEQYF